These 21 T cell receptor beta chains were sequenced from one sample in a study of T cell responses to AZD1222 COVID-19 vaccine. Method: immunoSEQ multiplex PCR; TCRdb's copy keeps in-frame clones and lacks some. Of approximately 180,000 clones in the sample, 85% to 90% are singletons; the top ten hold roughly 6.5%. This sample comprised peripheral blood, obtained on day 0 of AZD1222 vaccination. Source of these receptors: an adult in good health.

The gene calls are TRBV6-5 and TRBJ2-3, with 9 bases aligning to TRBD2. The CDR3 runs 15 residues. CDR1 is MNHEY and CDR2 is SVGAGI in the germline V gene. V lost 6 bases to trimming and J lost 2 bases; unmatched junction nucleotides: 6. CDR3 in amino acids: CASSRLAELTDTQYF. The CDR3, as DNA: TGTGCCAGCAGCCGACTAGCGGAGCTCACAGATACGCAGTATTTT.

This clone was seen once. This chain connects TRBV18 to TRBJ2-5; no clear D gene. V shed 2 bases and J shed 2 bases, with 18 bases lying between them. The germline V gene has CDR1 KGHSH and CDR2 LQKENI. This CDR3 region has 17 residues. In DNA, the CDR3 is TGTGCCAGCTCACCAAGAAGGACGGCCGGCAAGCAAGAGACCCAGTACTTC. It yields the protein CASSPRRTAGKQETQYF.

The V and J genes are TRBV2 and TRBJ1-4; perhaps TRBD1 as D (5 bases). Germline V gene data show CDR1 as SNHLY and CDR2 as FYNNEI. The CDR3 runs to 14 residues. V gave up 5 bases and J gave up 8 bases, with 15 bases separating them. The chain's CDR3 is CASSRDSTREKLFF. The CDR3 coding sequence is TGTGCCAGCAGTCGGGACTCCACTCGGGAAAAACTGTTTTTT.

The table lists this clone with a few counts. The chain has TRBV5-6 and TRBJ1-4; D gene uncertain. Germline V lookup: CDR1 SGHDT, CDR2 YYEEEE. This CDR3 is built from 13 residues. V was clipped by 4 bases and J by 10 bases, with 14 bases between them. The CDR3 DNA follows: TGTGCCAGCAGCCGAGATACCTTCGGAAAACTGTTTTTT. Residues: CASSRDTFGKLFF.

This chain links TRBV7-2 with TRBJ2-1, with TRBD2 matching 14 bases. Germline CDR1 SGHTA, CDR2 FQGNSA. With 5 bases clipped from V and 7 bases from J, the junction kept 7 bases outside the gene matches. This CDR3 spans 16 amino acids. CDR3 coding DNA: TGTGCCAGCAGCCTTAGACTAGCGGGGGGGGAAAATGAGCAGTTCTTC. As protein: CASSLRLAGGENEQFF.

The CDR3 protein is CASSLWLGGRQPQHF. The CDR3 DNA follows: TGTGCCAGCAGTTTATGGCTGGGGGGTCGGCAGCCCCAGCATTTT. The rearrangement joins TRBV28 to TRBJ1-5, with D possibly matching TRBD1 (5 bases). CDR3 length: 15 amino acids. Germline lookup yields CDR1 MDHEN and CDR2 SYDVKM. V shed 0 bases and J shed 7 bases, with 13 bases lying between them.

The rearrangement uses TRBV7-2 and TRBJ1-2, with 7 bases fitting TRBD1. V shed 5 bases, J shed 5 bases, and the junction held 14 bases outside the gene matches. CDR1 SGHTA and CDR2 FQGNSA come from the germline V gene. CDR3 length equals 16 residues. CDR3 coding DNA: TGTGCCAGCAGCCCCCGGGGTTTACAGGGGCTATATGGCTACACCTTC. The encoded protein is CASSPRGLQGLYGYTF.

The rearrangement joins TRBV7-2 to TRBJ1-2, with D tentatively TRBD1 (5 bases). The CDR3 sequence is 14 residues long. V was trimmed by 1 base and J by 3 bases, leaving 9 bases between them. Germline lookup yields CDR1 SGHTA and CDR2 FQGNSA. The CDR3 is CASSLGGPYYGYTF. Here the CDR3 DNA reads TGTGCCAGCAGCTTAGGGGGACCTTACTATGGCTACACCTTC.

The chain employs TRBV28 and TRBJ1-6, with D possibly TRBD1 on 6 matching bases. V lost 1 base to trimming and J lost 4 bases, with 11 bases between them. The CDR3 runs to 16 residues. Germline V gene lookup returns CDR1 MDHEN and CDR2 SYDVKM. The CDR3 is CASSLFRGPYNSPLHF. In DNA, the CDR3 is TGTGCCAGCAGTTTATTTCGGGGGCCTTATAATTCACCCCTCCACTTT.

The chain links TRBV24-1 to TRBJ1-2; D is unresolved. Trimming cost V 1 base and J 4 bases, with 3 bases left between them. The CDR3 totals 12 residues. Per germline, CDR1 KGHDR and CDR2 SFDVKD. The CDR3 region has the DNA TGTGCCACCAGTGATTTCAGCTATGGCTACACCTTC. It translates to CATSDFSYGYTF.

To note about this clone: Other DNA sequences in this sample translate to the same CDR3. The chain recombines TRBV14 with TRBJ1-3; D is undetermined. The V gene lost 1 base and the J gene lost 3 bases, with 4 bases spanning the gap. Germline CDR1 SGHDN, CDR2 FVKESK. The CDR3 extends over 13 amino acids. CDR3 residues: CASSQGGGNTIYF. The CDR3 DNA follows: TGTGCCAGCAGCCAAGGCGGTGGAAACACCATATATTTT.

The V and J genes are TRBV4-1 and TRBJ2-1, with 10 bases lining up with TRBD2. Germline CDR1 reads MGHRA; CDR2 reads YSYEKL. Trimming took 3 bases from V and 6 from J; bases not matched to a gene: 11. The CDR3 has 17 residues. The CDR3 spells CASSQDVGSGRGNEQFF. Here the CDR3 DNA reads TGCGCCAGCAGCCAGGACGTAGGAAGCGGGAGGGGCAATGAGCAGTTCTTC.

The V and J genes are TRBV25-1 and TRBJ1-5; no definite D call. The CDR3 sequence is 14 residues long. Per germline, CDR1 MGHDK and CDR2 SYGVNS. Trimming took off 2 bases at V and 1 base at J, with 6 bases between the two ends. The CDR3 region is CASSELTSNQPQHF. The CDR3 DNA sequence: TGTGCCAGCAGTGAACTCACAAGCAATCAGCCCCAGCATTTT.

The chain links TRBV29-1 to TRBJ1-1; D is unresolved. The CDR3 length is 10 residues. Germline V gene sequence: CDR1 SQVTM, CDR2 ANQGSEA. The V and J ends lost 5 bases and 11 bases respectively, with 12 bases between them. The CDR3 nucleotides are TGCAGCGTTTTGATCGAGACTGCTTTCTTT. Translation: CSVLIETAFF.

The chain uses TRBV7-9 and TRBJ1-1; D remains ambiguous. The CDR3 runs 16 residues. Trimming removed 2 bases from V and 0 bases from J, with 13 bases in between. Germline V gene lookup returns CDR1 SEHNR and CDR2 FQNEAQ (reference sequence). The DNA for the CDR3 is TGTGCCAGCAGCTTATTCGTTACTTTCATGAACACTGAAGCTTTCTTT. Its protein product is CASSLFVTFMNTEAFF.

The V call is TRBV19, the J call TRBJ1-4; no firm D call. CDR1 LNHDA and CDR2 SQIVND come from the germline V gene (reference sequence). The CDR3 loop spans 14 amino acids. V dropped 6 bases and J dropped 1 base, with 9 bases sitting between them. The CDR3 coding sequence is TGTGCCAGTAGCCTTCAAGGAACTAATGAAAAACTGTTTTTT. It yields the protein CASSLQGTNEKLFF.

This chain joins TRBV6-5 and TRBJ1-2; a possible D gene is TRBD1 (5 bases). Germline lookup yields CDR1 MNHEY and CDR2 SVGAGI. This CDR3 is 13 amino acids long. The V end was cut by 6 bases, the J end by 3 bases, with 11 bases between. The CDR3 is CASSPGGYYGYTF. The DNA for the CDR3 is TGTGCCAGCAGCCCCGGGGGTTACTATGGCTACACCTTC.

This clone was seen a single time. Germline is not matched at one junction end, which may reflect a read error. The chain combines TRBV28 with TRBJ1-4; TRBD1 matches at 7 bases. The germline V gene encodes CDR1 MDHEN and CDR2 SYDVKM. This CDR3 contains 13 residues. The CDR3 loop reads CASSSSSGGKRRF. The CDR3 nucleotides are TGTGCCAGCAGTTCATCGTCAGGGGGGAAGCGACGTTTT.

V gene TRBV5-6 combines with J gene TRBJ2-1; D possibly corresponds to TRBD2 (6 bases). This CDR3 comprises 14 residues. V was shortened by 4 bases and J by 0 bases, with 8 bases between the two germline ends. The germline CDR1 and CDR2 sequences are SGHDT and YYEEEE. The CDR3 region is CASSPGVSYNEQFF. CDR3 nucleotides: TGTGCCAGCAGCCCGGGAGTCTCCTACAATGAGCAGTTCTTC.

The gene calls are TRBV19 and TRBJ2-3; 7 nucleotides match TRBD1. The V and J ends lost 3 bases and 7 bases, in that order; junction bases with no gene match: 16. This CDR3 comprises 17 residues. The germline CDR1 and CDR2 sequences are LNHDA and SQIVND (reference sequence). Here the CDR3 DNA reads TGTGCCAGTAGTATTAGACTCACCGGGACAGTCATCTATACGCAGTATTTT. Amino acid sequence: CASSIRLTGTVIYTQYF.

The chain is built from TRBV7-6 and TRBJ1-6; maybe TRBD1 (5 bases). This CDR3 is built from 12 residues. V was shortened by 5 bases and J by 7 bases, with 6 bases between the two germline ends. Per germline, CDR1 SGHVS and CDR2 FNYEAQ. The chain's CDR3 is CASSPGNSPLHF. The CDR3 DNA is TGTGCCAGCAGCCCAGGGAATTCACCCCTCCACTTT. The full variable domain, its missing parts supplied by reference TRBV7-6 and TRBJ1-6, is GAGVSQSPRYKVTKRGQDVALRCDPISGHVSLYWYRQALGQGPEFLTYFNYEAQQDKSGLPNDRFSAERPEGSISTLTIQRTEQRDSAMYRCASSPGNSPLHFGNGTRLTVT.